This entry is about one T cell receptor (beta chain). No antigen is known for it. Noted time point: after dendritic cell vaccination, including at tumor progression/relapse. PBMC were collected before vaccination, two weeks after the third vaccination, and at progression. The sample comes from a study of glioma-infiltrating T cells after dendritic cell vaccination. Study summary: Patients had newly diagnosed or recurrent glioblastoma and received dendritic cell vaccines. General observations from the study: No direct clonality-survival link was found; a diverse polyclonal response may matter.

Amplification used 60 V beta primers and 13 J beta primers. The assay was immunoSEQ multiplex PCR, and TCRdb's table has in-frame clones only and misses some. The sample holds 45,000 to 60,000 clones; about four fifths are singletons and the top ten take 15% to 19%. Germline V gene sequence: CDR1 LGHNA, CDR2 YNFKEQ. The CDR3 length is 17 residues. V was cut by 6 bases and J by 3 bases, with 23 bases left in between. The chain couples TRBV4-2 to TRBJ1-2; no clear D gene. The sample consisted of blood, taken after dendritic cell vaccination. The sequence derives from a human donor with glioblastoma. The CDR3 region has the DNA TGTGCCAGCAGAGGAAGCCGTGGCTTCGGGAGCTACTATGGCTACACCTTC. Its protein product is CASRGSRGFGSYYGYTF.